The rows below give T cell receptor beta chains drawn from one sample of a study of blood T cell repertoires in COVID-19. The data were produced by immunoSEQ multiplex PCR, yet TCRdb's version contains in-frame clones alone and is incomplete. The repertoire consists of 250,000 to 300,000 clones, with roughly 86% occurring once and the leading ten covering less than 3.5%. Sequencing input: PBMCs or T cells enriched from blood (not recorded which). These receptors were collected from a woman aged 50 to 65 who had been exposed to COVID-19. Each CDR3 is given with its conserved first and last residue. Fields, in order: clone size, V gene, D gene, J gene, CDR3 length, CDR3 protein, CDR3 DNA. A D gene is named only where the DNA matches it firmly. Clone size, where shown, is once, few, many, or a class for clones that have expanded.

clone_size: NA
v_call: TRBV27
d_call: NA
j_call: TRBJ2-3
cdr3_length: 14
cdr3_aa: CASSLMSTTDTQYF
cdr3_nt: TGTGCCAGCAGTTTGATGAGTACTACAGATACGCAGTATTTT

clone_size: NA
v_call: TRBV3-1/TRBV3-2
d_call: TRBD1
j_call: TRBJ1-4
cdr3_length: 17
cdr3_aa: CASSPGQGAGGNEKLFF
cdr3_nt: TGTGCCAGCAGCCCGGGACAGGGGGCTGGTGGTAATGAAAAACTGTTTTTT

clone_size: NA
v_call: TRBV7-2
d_call: TRBD2
j_call: TRBJ2-5
cdr3_length: 13
cdr3_aa: CASSPRGVETQYF
cdr3_nt: TGTGCCAGCAGCCCCCGGGGGGTTGAGACCCAGTACTTC

clone_size: NA
v_call: TRBV5-4
d_call: TRBD1
j_call: TRBJ2-7
cdr3_length: 13
cdr3_aa: CASSFKGAGEQYF
cdr3_nt: TGTGCCAGCAGCTTCAAGGGGGCCGGCGAGCAGTACTTC

clone_size: NA
v_call: TRBV5-1
d_call: TRBD2
j_call: TRBJ2-3
cdr3_length: 17
cdr3_aa: CASSLGFRGGGSDTQYF
cdr3_nt: TGCGCCAGCAGCTTGGGTTTTCGGGGGGGCGGTTCAGATACGCAGTATTTT

clone_size: NA
v_call: TRBV12-5
d_call: NA
j_call: TRBJ1-1
cdr3_length: 16
cdr3_aa: CASGLGQGEVMEQAFF
cdr3_nt: TGTGCTAGTGGTTTAGGGCAGGGTGAAGTCATGGAACAGGCTTTCTTT

clone_size: NA
v_call: TRBV19
d_call: NA
j_call: TRBJ1-5
cdr3_length: 14
cdr3_aa: CASSIDHVNQPQHF
cdr3_nt: TGTGCCAGTAGTATAGATCATGTTAATCAGCCCCAGCATTTT

clone_size: NA
v_call: TRBV7-2
d_call: TRBD2
j_call: TRBJ2-1
cdr3_length: 17
cdr3_aa: CASSFPTSGGPYNEQFF
cdr3_nt: TGTGCCAGCAGCTTCCCTACTAGCGGGGGACCCTACAATGAGCAGTTCTTC

clone_size: NA
v_call: TRBV5-6
d_call: NA
j_call: TRBJ2-2
cdr3_length: 15
cdr3_aa: CAGSRWGVDTGELFF
cdr3_nt: TGTGCCGGCTCCCGGTGGGGGGTTGACACCGGGGAGCTGTTTTTT

clone_size: NA
v_call: TRBV18
d_call: TRBD1
j_call: TRBJ1-2
cdr3_length: 13
cdr3_aa: CASSETGGDGYTF
cdr3_nt: TGTGCCAGCTCAGAGACAGGGGGAGATGGCTACACCTTC

clone_size: NA
v_call: TRBV18
d_call: NA
j_call: TRBJ1-1
cdr3_length: 14
cdr3_aa: CASSPPEVKTEAFF
cdr3_nt: TGTGCCAGCTCACCACCGGAGGTTAAGACTGAAGCTTTCTTT

clone_size: once
v_call: TRBV28
d_call: TRBD1
j_call: TRBJ2-2
cdr3_length: 15
cdr3_aa: CASIFQGARAGELFF
cdr3_nt: TGTGCCAGCATTTTCCAGGGGGCTAGGGCCGGGGAGCTGTTTTTT

clone_size: NA
v_call: TRBV28
d_call: NA
j_call: TRBJ2-7
cdr3_length: 14
cdr3_aa: CASSFSGTPYEQYF
cdr3_nt: TGTGCCAGCAGTTTCTCCGGGACACCCTACGAGCAGTACTTC

clone_size: NA
v_call: TRBV3-1/TRBV3-2
d_call: NA
j_call: TRBJ1-3
cdr3_length: 14
cdr3_aa: CASRLGHQGNTIYF
cdr3_nt: TGTGCCAGCAGGCTGGGACATCAAGGAAACACCATATATTTT